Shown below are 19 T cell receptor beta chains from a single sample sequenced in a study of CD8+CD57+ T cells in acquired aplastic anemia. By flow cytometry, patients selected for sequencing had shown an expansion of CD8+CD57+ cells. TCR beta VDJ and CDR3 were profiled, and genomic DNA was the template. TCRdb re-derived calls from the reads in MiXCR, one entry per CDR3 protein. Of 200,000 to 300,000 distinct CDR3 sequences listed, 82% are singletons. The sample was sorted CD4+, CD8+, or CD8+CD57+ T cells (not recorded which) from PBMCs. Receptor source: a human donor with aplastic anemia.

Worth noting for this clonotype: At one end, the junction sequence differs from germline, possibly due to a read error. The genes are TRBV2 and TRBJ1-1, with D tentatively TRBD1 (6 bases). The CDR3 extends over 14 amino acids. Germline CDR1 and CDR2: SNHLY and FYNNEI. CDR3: CASGVGGQDTEYFF. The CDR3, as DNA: TGTGCCAGCGGCGTAGGGGGGCAAGATACTGAATATTTTTTT.

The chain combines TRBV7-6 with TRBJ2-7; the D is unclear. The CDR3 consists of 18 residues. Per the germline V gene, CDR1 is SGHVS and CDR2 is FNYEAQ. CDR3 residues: CASSQGRLSARPSYEQYV. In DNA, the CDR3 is TGCGCCAGCAGCCAAGGGCGCCTCAGCGCGCGGCCCTCCTACGAGCAGTACGTC.

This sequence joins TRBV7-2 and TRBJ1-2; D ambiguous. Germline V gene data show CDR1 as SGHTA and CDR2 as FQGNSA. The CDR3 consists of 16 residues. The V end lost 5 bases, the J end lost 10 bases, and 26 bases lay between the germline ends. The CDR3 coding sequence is TGTGCCAGCAGCCGTGAGGGTGGAAACATTCAGTACTTCTACACCTTC. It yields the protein CASSREGGNIQYFYTF.

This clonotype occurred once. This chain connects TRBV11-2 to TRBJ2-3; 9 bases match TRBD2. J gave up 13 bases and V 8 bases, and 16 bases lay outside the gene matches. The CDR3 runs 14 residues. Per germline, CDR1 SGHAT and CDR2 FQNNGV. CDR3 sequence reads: CASAGTSLPRVKYF. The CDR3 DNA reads TGTGCCAGCGCCGGGACTAGCTTGCCCCGGGTCAAGTATTTT.

DNA of the CDR3: TGTGCCAGCAGCTTAGCGGAAGGGCTCGATACTAAGTATTATTTT. This gives the protein CASSLAEGLDTKYYF. The rearrangement links TRBV7-8 to TRBJ2-3, with unresolved D. From germline, CDR1 is SGHVS and CDR2 FQNEAQ. V gave up 0 bases and J gave up 15 bases, with 22 bases separating them. This CDR3 spans 15 amino acids.

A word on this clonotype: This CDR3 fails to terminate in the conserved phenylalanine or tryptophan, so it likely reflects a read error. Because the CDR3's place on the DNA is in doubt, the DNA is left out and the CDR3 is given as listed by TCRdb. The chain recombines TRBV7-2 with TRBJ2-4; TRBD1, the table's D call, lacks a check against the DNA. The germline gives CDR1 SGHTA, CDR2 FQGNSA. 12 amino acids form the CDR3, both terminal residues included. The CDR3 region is CASSRDGNAHPL.

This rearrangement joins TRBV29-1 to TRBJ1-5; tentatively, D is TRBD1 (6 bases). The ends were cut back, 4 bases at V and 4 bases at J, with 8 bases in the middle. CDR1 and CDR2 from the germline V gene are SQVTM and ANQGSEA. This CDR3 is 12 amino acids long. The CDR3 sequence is CSVAGVNQPQHF. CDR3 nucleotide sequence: TGCAGCGTTGCAGGGGTTAATCAGCCCCAGCATTTT.

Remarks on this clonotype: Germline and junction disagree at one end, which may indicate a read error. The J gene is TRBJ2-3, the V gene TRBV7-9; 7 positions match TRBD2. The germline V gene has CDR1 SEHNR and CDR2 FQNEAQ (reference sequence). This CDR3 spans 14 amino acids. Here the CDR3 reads CASSARVAGDPPQF. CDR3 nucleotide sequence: TGTGCCAGCAGCGCCCGAGTAGCGGGCGATCCGCCGCAGTTT.

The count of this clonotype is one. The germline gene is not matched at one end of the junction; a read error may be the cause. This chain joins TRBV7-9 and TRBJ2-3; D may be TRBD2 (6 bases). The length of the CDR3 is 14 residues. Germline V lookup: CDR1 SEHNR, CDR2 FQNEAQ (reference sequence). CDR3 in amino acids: CASSFQGGPGRQDF. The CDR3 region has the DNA TGTGCCAGCAGCTTTCAGGGAGGTCCCGGTAGGCAGGATTTT.

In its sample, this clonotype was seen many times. The CDR3 spells CASSYSTRREQYF. CDR3 bases: TGTGCCAGCAGTTACTCGACACGACGCGAGCAGTACTTC. V and J are TRBV6-2 or TRBV6-3 and TRBJ2-7; D remains unclear. The CDR3 totals 13 residues. Trimming stripped 0 bases from V and 6 bases from J, with 9 bases between. Germline V gives CDR1 MNHEY, CDR2 SVGEGT.

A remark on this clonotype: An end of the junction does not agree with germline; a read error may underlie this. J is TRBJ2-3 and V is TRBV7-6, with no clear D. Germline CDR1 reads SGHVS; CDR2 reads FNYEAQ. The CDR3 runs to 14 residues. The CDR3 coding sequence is TGTGCCAGCAGCTTAGCCCCCACAGATAAGACGCATTTTTTT. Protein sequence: CASSLAPTDKTHFF.

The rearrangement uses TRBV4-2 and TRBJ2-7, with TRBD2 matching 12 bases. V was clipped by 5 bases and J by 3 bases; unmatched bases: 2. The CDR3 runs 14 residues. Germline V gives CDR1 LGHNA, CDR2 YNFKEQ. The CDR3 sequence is CASSKGLAGYEQYF. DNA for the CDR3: TGTGCCAGCAGCAAGGGACTAGCGGGCTACGAGCAGTACTTC.

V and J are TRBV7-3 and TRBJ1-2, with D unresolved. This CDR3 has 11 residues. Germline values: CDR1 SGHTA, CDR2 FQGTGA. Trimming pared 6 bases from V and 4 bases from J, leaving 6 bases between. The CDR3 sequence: CASSEAYGYTF. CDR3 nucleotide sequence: TGTGCCAGCAGTGAAGCCTATGGCTACACCTTC.

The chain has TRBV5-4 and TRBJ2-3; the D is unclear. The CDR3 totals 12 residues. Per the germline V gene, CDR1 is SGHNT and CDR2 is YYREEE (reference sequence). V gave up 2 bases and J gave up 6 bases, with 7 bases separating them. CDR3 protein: CASSFRSDTQYF. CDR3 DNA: TGTGCCAGCAGCTTTAGGTCCGATACGCAGTATTTT.

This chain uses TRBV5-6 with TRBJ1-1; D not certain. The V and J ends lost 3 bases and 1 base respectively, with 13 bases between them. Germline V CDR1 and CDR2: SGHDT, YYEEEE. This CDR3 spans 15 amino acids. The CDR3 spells CASSSDPAGNTEAFF. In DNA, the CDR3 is TGTGCCAGCAGCTCCGATCCAGCAGGGAACACTGAAGCTTTCTTT.

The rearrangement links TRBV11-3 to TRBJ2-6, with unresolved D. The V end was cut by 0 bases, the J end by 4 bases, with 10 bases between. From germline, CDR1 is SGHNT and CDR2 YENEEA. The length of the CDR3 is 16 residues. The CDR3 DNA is TGTGCCAGCAGCTTAGATCTAAGATACGGGGCCAACGTCCTGACTTTC. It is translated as CASSLDLRYGANVLTF. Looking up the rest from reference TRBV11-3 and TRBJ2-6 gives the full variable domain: EAGVVQSPRYKIIEKKQPVAFWCNPISGHNTLYWYLQNLGQGPELLIRYENEEAVDDSQLPKDRFSAERLKGVDSTLKIQPAELGDSAVYLCASSLDLRYGANVLTFGAGSRLTVL.

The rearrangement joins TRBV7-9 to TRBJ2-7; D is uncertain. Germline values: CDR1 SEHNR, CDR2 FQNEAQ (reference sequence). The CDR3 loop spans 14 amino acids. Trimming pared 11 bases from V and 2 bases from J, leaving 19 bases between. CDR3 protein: CAAHGPGLAYEQYF. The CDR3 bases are TGTGCCGCACACGGCCCGGGCCTAGCCTACGAGCAGTACTTC.

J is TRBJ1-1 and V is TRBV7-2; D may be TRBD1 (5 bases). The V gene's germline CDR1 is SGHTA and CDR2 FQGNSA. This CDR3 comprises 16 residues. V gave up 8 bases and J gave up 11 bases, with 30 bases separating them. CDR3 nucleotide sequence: TGTGCCAGCGGCGGGACGCCCGTCGTCTTGAACCCGGACGCTTTCTTT. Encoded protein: CASGGTPVVLNPDAFF.

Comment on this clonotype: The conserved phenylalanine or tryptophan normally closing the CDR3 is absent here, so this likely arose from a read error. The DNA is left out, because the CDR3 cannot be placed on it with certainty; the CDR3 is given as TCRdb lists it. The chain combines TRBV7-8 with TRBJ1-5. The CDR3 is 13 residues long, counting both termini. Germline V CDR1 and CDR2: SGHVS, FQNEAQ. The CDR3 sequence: CASSLAGGPHKHY.